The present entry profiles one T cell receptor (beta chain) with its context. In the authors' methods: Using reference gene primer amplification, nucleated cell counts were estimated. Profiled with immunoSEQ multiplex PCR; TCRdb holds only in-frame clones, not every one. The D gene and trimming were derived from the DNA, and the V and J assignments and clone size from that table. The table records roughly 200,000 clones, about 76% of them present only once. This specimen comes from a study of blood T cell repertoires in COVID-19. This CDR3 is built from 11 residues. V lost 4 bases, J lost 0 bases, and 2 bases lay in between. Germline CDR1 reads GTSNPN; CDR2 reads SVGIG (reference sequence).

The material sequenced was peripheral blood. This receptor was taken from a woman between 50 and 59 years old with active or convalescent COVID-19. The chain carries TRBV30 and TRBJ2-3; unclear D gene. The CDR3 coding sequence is TGTGCCTGGACAAGCACAGATACGCAGTATTTT. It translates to CAWTSTDTQYF. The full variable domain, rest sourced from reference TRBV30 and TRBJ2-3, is SQTIHQWPATLVQPVGSPLSLECTVEGTSNPNLYWYRQAAGRGLQLLFYSVGIGQISSEVPQNLSASRPQDRQFILSSKKLLLSDSGFYLCAWTSTDTQYFGPGTRLTVL.